Here is one T cell receptor beta chain with its context. Its antigen is not known. The data were produced by immunoSEQ multiplex PCR, yet TCRdb's version contains in-frame clones alone and is incomplete. The sample consists of fewer than 100,000 clones, 85% to 95% of them appearing once. These data belong to a study of T cell responses to AZD1222 COVID-19 vaccine. Study-level results: All repertoire sampling was performed exclusively after the peak T cell response. Rises in breadth and depth of Spike-specific TCRs came after two AZD1222 doses. Regions 160-218 and 743-854 dominated among vaccine-associated CD4 TCRs spanning spike. Recipients of AZD1222 seropositive at baseline numbered only 5 to 7.

The CDR3 spans 15 residues. Germline V gene lookup returns CDR1 SGHAT and CDR2 FQNNGV. With V trimmed by 5 bases and J by 5 bases, 3 bases remained unmatched. The rearrangement joins TRBV11-2 to TRBJ2-2; 12 bases are a match to TRBD2. This sequence originates from an adult in good health. Sequenced material: peripheral blood, taken on day 0 of AZD1222 vaccination. This CDR3 reads CASSPGTSGTGELFF. CDR3 in DNA: TGTGCCAGCAGCCCGGGGACTAGCGGGACCGGGGAGCTGTTTTTT. Variable domain in full (rest from reference TRBV11-2 and TRBJ2-2): EAGVAQSPRYKIIEKRQSVAFWCNPISGHATLYWYQQILGQGPKLLIQFQNNGVVDDSQLPKDRFSAERLKGVDSTLKIQPAKLEDSAVYLCASSPGTSGTGELFFGEGSRLTVL.